The next 8 T cell receptor beta chains were all read from a single sample in a study of shared clonotypes between healthy human individuals. Produced via immunoSEQ multiplex PCR; TCRdb's table is partial and in-frame only. The sample has about 2.3 million clones, 85% to 95% seen once. Sequences were obtained from naive CD4+ T cells from PBMCs. Specified subset: CD45RA+ positively selected. The receptors derive from a man in his late teens or twenties in good health. Some clones in this sample may be carry-over from other donors' samples.

This chain joins TRBV9 and TRBJ2-7; maybe TRBD1 (5 bases). Trimming shortened V by 2 bases and J by 4 bases, and 13 bases separated the two germline ends. This CDR3 spans 14 amino acids. Germline lookup yields CDR1 SGDLS and CDR2 YYNGEE. As DNA, the CDR3 is TGTGCCAGCAGCGTTAGGGGCCTAGGGTACGAGCAGTACTTC. It is translated as CASSVRGLGYEQYF.

This clone has only one observation. The rearrangement joins TRBV5-8 to TRBJ2-5; either TRBD1 or TRBD2 may fit D (5 bases each). This CDR3 spans 17 amino acids. Germline V gene data show CDR1 as SGHTS and CDR2 as YDEGEE. V gave up 4 bases and J gave up 2 bases, with 21 bases separating them. This CDR3 is CASSLGTTFLRQETQYF. The CDR3 DNA is TGTGCCAGCAGCCTCGGGACGACTTTCCTCCGACAAGAGACCCAGTACTTC.

This chain connects TRBV6-1 to TRBJ1-2; 11 positions agree with TRBD1. Trimming removed 6 bases from V and 6 bases from J; junction bases left unmatched: 9. CDR3 length: 15 residues. Germline V gene data show CDR1 as MNHNS and CDR2 as SASEGT. As DNA, the CDR3 is TGTGCCAGCAGAAACGGACAGGGGGCGTTTCATGGCTACACCTTC. It translates to CASRNGQGAFHGYTF.

The chain combines TRBV7-2 with TRBJ1-5; D remains unclear. CDR3 length equals 12 residues. The germline V gene has CDR1 SGHTA and CDR2 FQGNSA. V lost 5 bases to trimming and J lost 4 bases, with 6 bases between them. CDR3 DNA sequence: TGTGCCAGCAGCGGACTAAATCAGCCCCAGCATTTT. Residues: CASSGLNQPQHF.

This chain uses TRBV7-3 with TRBJ2-2; D uncertain. Between the trimmed V and J ends, which lost 2 bases and 2 bases, there was a span of 6 bases. This CDR3 spans 14 amino acids. Germline CDR1 SGHTA, CDR2 FQGTGA. The DNA of the CDR3 is TGTGCCAGCAGCTTAGAAGATAACACCGGGGAGCTGTTTTTT. Its protein product is CASSLEDNTGELFF. The complete variable domain, with remaining parts taken from reference TRBV7-3 and TRBJ2-2, reads GAGVSQTPSNKVTEKGKYVELRCDPISGHTALYWYRQSLGQGPEFLIYFQGTGAADDSGLPNDRFFAVRPEGSVSTLKIQRTERGDSAVYLCASSLEDNTGELFFGEGSRLTVL.

The genes are TRBV28 and TRBJ2-6; TRBD2 might be the D (6 bases). V lost 7 bases, J lost 2 bases, and 15 bases lay in between. Germline V gives CDR1 MDHEN, CDR2 SYDVKM. This CDR3 has 16 residues. In DNA form, the CDR3 reads TGTGCCAGCACCGAAGGAGGGTCCCCTGGGGCCAACGTCCTGACTTTC. It translates to CASTEGGSPGANVLTF.

Remarks on this clone: Additional DNA sequences in this sample encode the identical CDR3. This chain uses TRBV9 with TRBJ2-3; D unresolved. Trimming cost V 0 bases and J 6 bases, with 5 bases left between them. This CDR3 is 12 amino acids long. CDR1 SGDLS and CDR2 YYNGEE come from the germline V gene. The CDR3 is CASSVAGDTQYF. The CDR3 coding sequence is TGTGCCAGCAGCGTAGCTGGTGATACGCAGTATTTT.

This chain links TRBV5-1 with TRBJ2-3, with D maybe TRBD1 (6 bases). From germline, CDR1 is SGHRS and CDR2 YFSETQ. The CDR3 length is 15 residues. Trimming took 1 base from V and 4 from J, leaving 13 bases between them. The CDR3 region is CASSLQGKGPDTQYF. The DNA for the CDR3 is TGCGCCAGCAGCTTGCAGGGGAAGGGCCCAGATACGCAGTATTTT.